A single T cell receptor (beta chain) is shown here with its context. This sample was included in a study of T cell clonotyping in hematopoietic cell transplantation. Using immunoSEQ multiplex PCR, the repertoire was profiled, and TCRdb retains in-frame clones only, with some absent. The sample holds tens of thousands of clones, around 93% seen once. Per the germline V gene, CDR1 is LNHDA and CDR2 is SQIVND (reference sequence). V lost 2 bases to trimming and J lost 4 bases, with 13 bases between them. CDR3 size: 15 residues. The sample's time point: recipient sample about 28 days before transplant, after cytoreduction.

The clonotype comes from a man aged 45-65 years with acute myeloid leukemia. Some clones in this sample may be carry-over from other donors' samples. This material consisted of peripheral blood mononuclear cells, taken before stem cell transplant. The V call is TRBV19, the J call TRBJ2-3, with a possible D match to TRBD2 (5 bases). The DNA for the CDR3 is TGTGCCAGTAGTATATACGGTGGAGGCGCAGATACGCAGTATTTT. This gives the protein CASSIYGGGADTQYF.